These 26 T cell receptor beta chains originate from one sample sequenced in a study of cytomegalovirus exposure and HLA in healthy donors. PCR amplification relied on 60 Vbeta primers (plus 13 Jbeta primers). TCRdb's table, derived via immunoSEQ multiplex PCR, lists solely in-frame clones and lacks some. The repertoire holds roughly 180,000 clones, roughly 70% seen once, with over 2.5% in the top ten. Sequencing used PBMCs. All receptors come from a male donor in good health and CMV-seronegative.

V and J are TRBV5-6 and TRBJ2-1, with a possible D match to TRBD2 (6 bases). The germline CDR1 and CDR2 sequences are SGHDT and YYEEEE. V was pared by 3 bases and J by 1 base, with 14 bases between. The CDR3 is 16 residues long. The CDR3 nucleotides read TGTGCCAGCAGCTCTTATAGCGGTCCTTCCTACAATGAGCAGTTCTTC. This sequence encodes CASSSYSGPSYNEQFF. The full variable domain, completed using reference TRBV5-6 and TRBJ2-1, is DAGVTQSPTHLIKTRGQQVTLRCSPKSGHDTVSWYQQALGQGPQFIFQYYEEEERQRGNFPDRFSGHQFPNYSSELNVNALLLGDSALYLCASSSYSGPSYNEQFFGPGTRLTVL.

The rearrangement joins TRBV19 to TRBJ1-2, with D perhaps matching TRBD1 (6 bases). The germline V and J ends were trimmed by 5 bases and 4 bases, with 17 bases remaining between them. CDR3 size: 15 residues. Germline lookup yields CDR1 LNHDA and CDR2 SQIVND (reference sequence). The CDR3 DNA is TGTGCCAGTAGTTCGTTGGGGGGGCGCTTCTATGGCTACACCTTC. Protein product: CASSSLGGRFYGYTF.

This chain uses TRBV9 with TRBJ1-2; D is unclear. This CDR3 is built from 14 residues. Germline V lookup: CDR1 SGDLS, CDR2 YYNGEE. The V gene lost 3 bases and the J gene lost 4 bases, with 13 bases spanning the gap. The CDR3 region has the DNA TGTGCCAGCAGCGCGACTGAAAGGAGCTATGGCTACACCTTC. This codes for CASSATERSYGYTF.

The V gene is TRBV4-1, the J gene TRBJ1-6, with 10 bases identical to TRBD1. CDR3 size: 15 residues. Per germline, CDR1 MGHRA and CDR2 YSYEKL. V lost 3 bases to trimming and J lost 10 bases; unmatched junction nucleotides: 6. The CDR3: CASSQAGTGDSPLHF. CDR3 sequence (DNA): TGCGCCAGCAGCCAGGCCGGGACAGGGGACTCACCCCTCCACTTT.

V gene TRBV18 combines with J gene TRBJ2-3; D perhaps matches TRBD1 (5 bases). Trimming shortened V by 3 bases and J by 0 bases, and 16 bases separated the two germline ends. In germline, CDR1 is KGHSH, CDR2 LQKENI. The CDR3 totals 17 residues. CDR3: CASSPSPRQTSTDTQYF. The CDR3 nucleotides are TGTGCCAGCTCACCTAGTCCAAGACAGACTAGCACAGATACGCAGTATTTT. The whole variable domain, filled in from reference TRBV18 and TRBJ2-3, reads NAGVMQNPRHLVRRRGQEARLRCSPMKGHSHVYWYRQLPEEGLKFMVYLQKENIIDESGMPKERFSAEFPKEGPSILRIQQVVRGDSAAYFCASSPSPRQTSTDTQYFGPGTRLTVL.

The V call is TRBV7-2, the J call TRBJ1-3; D perhaps matches TRBD1 (5 bases). This CDR3 has 18 amino acids. Germline CDR1 and CDR2: SGHTA and FQGNSA. The V end lost 3 bases, the J end lost 0 bases, and 18 bases lay between the germline ends. CDR3 bases: TGTGCCAGCAGCTTGCGTGGGGGGACGTTCGGCTCTGGAAACACCATATATTTT. Translation gives CASSLRGGTFGSGNTIYF.

The gene calls are TRBV4-1 and TRBJ1-1; D is perhaps TRBD1 (5 bases). Germline-derived CDR1 and CDR2 are MGHRA and YSYEKL. The V end was cut by 0 bases, the J end by 0 bases, with 11 bases between. There are 16 residues in the CDR3. CDR3 sequence reads: CASSQEGGALNTEAFF. CDR3 DNA sequence: TGCGCCAGCAGCCAAGAAGGCGGGGCCCTGAACACTGAAGCTTTCTTT.

The rearrangement joins TRBV7-9 to TRBJ2-3; D ambiguous. This CDR3 contains 12 residues. Germline V lookup: CDR1 SEHNR, CDR2 FQNEAQ (reference sequence). Trimming took off 2 bases at V and 5 bases at J, with 5 bases between the two ends. As DNA, the CDR3 is TGTGCCAGCAGCTTATCCGGAGATACGCAGTATTTT. Translation gives CASSLSGDTQYF.

This clone was observed a handful of times. The chain has TRBV14 and TRBJ2-1; perhaps TRBD1 as D (6 bases). V was cut by 0 bases and J by 6 bases, with 9 bases left in between. The length of the CDR3 is 14 residues. Germline values: CDR1 SGHDN, CDR2 FVKESK. The CDR3, as DNA: TGTGCCAGCAGCCAAGATACACAGGGCAATGAGCAGTTCTTC. This sequence encodes CASSQDTQGNEQFF.

The V gene is TRBV28, the J gene TRBJ2-3, with 10 nucleotides matching TRBD2. V was clipped by 5 bases and J by 0 bases; unmatched bases: 5. In germline, CDR1 is MDHEN, CDR2 SYDVKM. This CDR3 contains 16 residues. DNA of the CDR3: TGTGCCAGCAGTCCGCCGACTAGCGGGAGCACAGATACGCAGTATTTT. Its protein is CASSPPTSGSTDTQYF.

This chain connects TRBV18 to TRBJ2-5, with unresolved D. V was shortened by 6 bases and J by 2 bases, with 4 bases between the two germline ends. Germline V lookup: CDR1 KGHSH, CDR2 LQKENI. This CDR3 has 11 amino acids. CDR3 nucleotides: TGTGCCAGCTCCATTCAAGAGACCCAGTACTTC. The encoded protein is CASSIQETQYF.

The rearrangement uses TRBV7-8 and TRBJ1-5; D remains unclear. Trimming removed 1 base at V and 2 bases at J, with 9 bases between. This CDR3 comprises 15 residues. Germline V gives CDR1 SGHVS, CDR2 FQNEAQ. CDR3 in amino acids: CASSLGPGGNQPQHF. CDR3 in DNA: TGTGCCAGCAGCTTAGGGCCGGGAGGCAATCAGCCCCAGCATTTT.

The CDR3 loop is CASSQFGDSGNTIYF. The CDR3 coding sequence is TGCGCCAGCAGCCAATTCGGGGACTCTGGAAACACCATATATTTT. The chain has TRBV4-1 and TRBJ1-3; D call uncertain. The germline gives CDR1 MGHRA, CDR2 YSYEKL. Deletions cut 2 bases from V and 0 bases from J, with 8 bases between. This CDR3 region has 15 residues.

The chain links TRBV28 to TRBJ2-1, with D tentatively TRBD2 (6 bases). Trimming stripped 7 bases from V and 1 base from J, with 8 bases between. The CDR3 loop spans 13 amino acids. The germline CDR1 and CDR2 sequences are MDHEN and SYDVKM. The CDR3 is CASNGGSYNEQFF. In nucleotides, the CDR3 is TGTGCCAGCAACGGGGGATCCTACAATGAGCAGTTCTTC.

The rearrangement uses TRBV7-8 and TRBJ2-7, with D possibly TRBD1 on 6 matching bases. The length of the CDR3 is 15 residues. V was trimmed by 5 bases and J by 3 bases, leaving 17 bases between them. CDR1 SGHVS and CDR2 FQNEAQ come from the germline V gene. CDR3 residues: CASSPRSGRGYEQYF. CDR3 in DNA: TGTGCCAGCAGCCCCCGGTCCGGCAGGGGCTACGAGCAGTACTTC.

This clone was counted once. A junction end diverges from the germline sequence, so it may reflect a read error. CDR3 amino acids: CASGLDPGGYGYTF. In DNA, the CDR3 is TGTGCCAGCGGCTTAGACCCAGGGGGATATGGCTACACCTTC. This sequence joins TRBV11-2 and TRBJ1-2; 7 nucleotides align to TRBD1. This CDR3 is built from 14 residues. Germline loops: CDR1 SGHAT, CDR2 FQNNGV.

The chain combines TRBV5-1 with TRBJ1-1; D perhaps matches TRBD1 (6 bases). There are 14 residues in the CDR3. The germline CDR1 and CDR2 sequences are SGHRS and YFSETQ. Trimming removed 4 bases at V and 4 bases at J, with 14 bases between. The DNA of the CDR3 is TGCGCCAGCAGCCGCCGACAGGAGATCACTGAAGCTTTCTTT. This codes for CASSRRQEITEAFF.

The V gene is TRBV5-1, the J gene TRBJ2-1; 11 bases map to TRBD1. Losses at the gene ends were 4 bases for V and 8 bases for J; bases not matched to a gene: 8. The germline gives CDR1 SGHRS, CDR2 YFSETQ. The CDR3 totals 15 residues. CDR3 bases: TGCGCCAGCAGCCTTGGACAGGGGGCAGTGTATGAGCAGTTCTTC. Its protein is CASSLGQGAVYEQFF. Variable domain in full (rest from reference TRBV5-1 and TRBJ2-1): KAGVTQTPRYLIKTRGQQVTLSCSPISGHRSVSWYQQTPGQGLQFLFEYFSETQRNKGNFPGRFSGRQFSNSRSEMNVSTLELGDSALYLCASSLGQGAVYEQFFGPGTRLTVL.

The chain couples TRBV13 to TRBJ2-1, with 10 bases that match TRBD1. V trimming: 5 bases; J trimming: 5 bases; junction bases outside the gene matches: 21. The germline gives CDR1 PRHDT, CDR2 FYEKMQ (reference sequence). The CDR3 loop spans 20 amino acids. In DNA form, the CDR3 reads TGTGCCAGCAGCCTAATCCCGGGACAGGGGCTAATACTAGGGGACAATGAGCAGTTCTTC. Protein: CASSLIPGQGLILGDNEQFF.

Written as DNA, the CDR3 is TGTGCCAGTATCCCTAGCGGGAGTACCAATGAGCAGTTCTTC. Translating gives CASIPSGSTNEQFF. The gene calls are TRBV19 and TRBJ2-1; 10 positions match TRBD2. V shed 7 bases, J shed 6 bases, and the junction held 6 bases outside the gene matches. The CDR3 sequence is 14 residues long. Germline loops: CDR1 LNHDA, CDR2 SQIVND (reference sequence). The full variable domain, rest sourced from reference TRBV19 and TRBJ2-1, is DGGITQSPKYLFRKEGQNVTLSCEQNLNHDAMYWYRQDPGQGLRLIYYSQIVNDFQKGDIAEGYSVSREKKESFPLTVTSAQKNPTAFYLCASIPSGSTNEQFFGPGTRLTVL.

This clone appeared once. The gene calls are TRBV7-7 and TRBJ2-2, with D possibly TRBD1 on 5 matching bases. V was pared by 5 bases and J by 7 bases, with 8 bases between. This CDR3 is 12 amino acids long. Germline V lookup: CDR1 SSHAT, CDR2 FNYEAQ (reference sequence). CDR3 region: CASSPQGGELFF. CDR3 bases: TGTGCCAGCAGCCCTCAGGGCGGGGAGCTGTTTTTT.

This chain connects TRBV18 to TRBJ1-4, with 7 bases aligning to TRBD1. CDR3 length: 14 amino acids. Germline V CDR1 and CDR2: KGHSH, LQKENI. Losses at the gene ends were 1 base for V and 5 bases for J; bases not matched to a gene: 1. The DNA of the CDR3 is TGTGCCAGCTCACCACAACAGGGGAATGAAAAACTGTTTTTT. This codes for CASSPQQGNEKLFF.

The J gene is TRBJ2-1, the V gene TRBV4-3, with 13 bases matching TRBD2. The J segment lost 7 bases and the V segment lost 0 bases, leaving 6 bases of the junction unmatched. The CDR3 loop spans 17 amino acids. From germline, CDR1 is LGHNA and CDR2 YSLEER. The CDR3 coding sequence is TGCGCCAGCAGCCAAGATCGACTAGCGGGGGGAGGGAATGAGCAGTTCTTC. Translated, it gives CASSQDRLAGGGNEQFF.

This chain uses TRBV7-2 with TRBJ2-5, with a weak D call TRBD2 (6 bases). This CDR3 region has 13 residues. The V gene's germline CDR1 is SGHTA and CDR2 FQGNSA. Deletions cut 9 bases from V and 2 bases from J, with 13 bases between. In nucleotides, the CDR3 is TGTGCCAGTGCAGGACTACCACAAGAGACCCAGTACTTC. Translated: CASAGLPQETQYF.

The chain couples TRBV11-1 to TRBJ1-1; D not certain. This CDR3 region has 13 residues. The V gene lost 2 bases and the J gene lost 0 bases, with 4 bases spanning the gap. Germline assignment: CDR1 SGHAT and CDR2 FQDESV (reference sequence). CDR3 amino acids: CASSLRVNTEAFF. CDR3 sequence (DNA): TGTGCCAGCAGCTTACGCGTGAACACTGAAGCTTTCTTT. The variable domain in full, with the rest retrieved from reference TRBV11-1 and TRBJ1-1, is EAEVAQSPRYKITEKSQAVAFWCDPISGHATLYWYRQILGQGPELLVQFQDESVVDDSQLPKDRFSAERLKGVDSTLKIQPAELGDSAMYLCASSLRVNTEAFFGQGTRLTVV.

The V and J genes are TRBV19 and TRBJ2-1; 9 nucleotides match TRBD2. Germline CDR1 and CDR2: LNHDA and SQIVND (reference sequence). The junction had 9 bases not matched to a gene; V was cut back by 3 bases and J by 9 bases. This CDR3 region has 15 residues. CDR3 loop: CASSIFSGSSAEQFF. CDR3 sequence (DNA): TGTGCCAGTAGTATCTTTAGCGGGAGTTCGGCTGAGCAGTTCTTC.